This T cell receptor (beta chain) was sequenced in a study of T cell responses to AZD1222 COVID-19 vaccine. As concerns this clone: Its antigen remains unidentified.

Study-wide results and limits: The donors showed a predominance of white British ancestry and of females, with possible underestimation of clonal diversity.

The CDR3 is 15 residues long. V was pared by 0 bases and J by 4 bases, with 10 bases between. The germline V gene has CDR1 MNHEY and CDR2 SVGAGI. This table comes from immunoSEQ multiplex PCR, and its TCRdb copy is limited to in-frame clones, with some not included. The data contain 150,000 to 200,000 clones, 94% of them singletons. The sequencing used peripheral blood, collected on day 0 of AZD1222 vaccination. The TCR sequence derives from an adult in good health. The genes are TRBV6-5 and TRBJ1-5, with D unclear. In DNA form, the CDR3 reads TGTGCCAGCAGTTACTCTCGACTGCAGAATCAGCCCCAGCATTTT. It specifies CASSYSRLQNQPQHF.